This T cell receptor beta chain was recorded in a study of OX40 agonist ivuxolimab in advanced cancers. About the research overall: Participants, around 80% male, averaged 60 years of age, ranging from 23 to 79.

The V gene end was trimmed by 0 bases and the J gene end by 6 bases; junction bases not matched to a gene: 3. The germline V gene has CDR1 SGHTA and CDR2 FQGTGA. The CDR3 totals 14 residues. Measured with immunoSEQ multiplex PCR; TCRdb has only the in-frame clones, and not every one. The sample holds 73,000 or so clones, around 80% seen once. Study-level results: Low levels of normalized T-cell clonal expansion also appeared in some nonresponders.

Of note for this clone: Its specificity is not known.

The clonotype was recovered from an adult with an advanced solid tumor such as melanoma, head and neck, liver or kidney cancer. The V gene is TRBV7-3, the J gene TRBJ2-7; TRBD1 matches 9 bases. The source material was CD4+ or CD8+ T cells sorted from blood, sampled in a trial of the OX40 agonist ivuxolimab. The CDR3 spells CASSLTSQGAEQYF. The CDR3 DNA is TGTGCCAGCAGCTTAACCTCACAGGGGGCCGAGCAGTACTTC.